This T cell receptor beta chain was recorded in a study of human T cells and chemical hapten exposure. General study findings and limits: Following DPC sensitization, TCRs present above 1 in 1000 frequency showed no change. Counts of TCRs expanded at PT1 correlated positively with patch test score.

Single cDNA molecules in the library carried unique molecular identifiers attached during preparation. Original processing methods: Sequenced samples showed a median of approximately 96,000 TCRs each, with counts running from approximately 20,000 to 700,000. TCRdb reprocessed the RACE reads via MiXCR and lists one record per CDR3 protein. The V and J calls shown here were made by TCRdb, not taken from the authors' results. The sample comprises about 350,000 distinct CDR3 sequences, 4.5% to 5.5% of which are singletons, and over 6.5% rests with the top ten. V was shortened by 2 bases and J by 2 bases, with 11 bases between the two germline ends. The V gene's germline CDR1 is SGHDN and CDR2 FVKESK. There are 15 residues in the CDR3. Time point reported: pre-sensitization, week 0. Treatment indicated: therapeutic diphenylcyclopropenone sensitization with weekly scalp DPC. This clonotype has ten or more counts. Its cognate antigen is unknown.

The starting material was whole blood, obtained in connection with sensitization to the hapten diphenylcyclopropenone (DPC). The source is a woman aged 18-29 years with alopecia areata. Some clones in this sample may be carry-over from other donors' samples. V usage is TRBV14 and J usage is TRBJ2-3, with D maybe TRBD1 (5 bases). The CDR3, as DNA: TGTGCCAGCAGCCAATTTGTAGGGGCCACAGATACGCAGTATTTT. Translating gives CASSQFVGATDTQYF.